Listed here are 22 T cell receptor beta chains from one sample, sequenced in a study of blood T cells in healthy people across ages. Alongside a J-beta primer mix, a sample-barcoded 5' primer served in a second PCR lasting about 6 to 12 cycles. MiXCR, run by TCRdb on the 5' RACE reads, gives a single entry per CDR3 protein. The sample yields some 1,000,000 distinct CDR3 sequences, almost 25% seen once. The sample also formed part of further work on T cells of mothers and their children.

Sample: blood. The origin of the receptors is a girl aged 2-15 years in good health.

This clonotype appeared a few times. The rearrangement uses TRBV15 and TRBJ2-4; D tentatively reads TRBD1 or TRBD2 (6 bases each). Germline V gives CDR1 LNHNV, CDR2 YYDKDF (reference sequence). Trimming pared 0 bases from V and 6 bases from J, leaving 12 bases between. The CDR3 loop spans 15 amino acids. The CDR3 nucleotides are TGTGCCACCAGCAGAGAGGGGGGACAAGGAAACATTCAGTACTTC. This gives the protein CATSREGGQGNIQYF. Full variable domain (outside the CDR3, taken from reference TRBV15 and TRBJ2-4): DAMVIQNPRYQVTQFGKPVTLSCSQTLNHNVMYWYQQKSSQAPKLLFHYYDKDFNNEADTPDNFQSRRPNTSFCFLDIRSPGLGDTAMYLCATSREGGQGNIQYFGAGTRLSVL.

This clonotype turned up a few times. The V gene is TRBV9, the J gene TRBJ2-5; the D call may be TRBD1 or TRBD2 (5 bases each). The germline V gene has CDR1 SGDLS and CDR2 YYNGEE. There are 16 residues in the CDR3. Between the trimmed V and J ends, which lost 0 bases and 2 bases, there was a span of 14 bases. CDR3 sequence reads: CASSVVSGAHQETQYF. The CDR3 nucleotides read TGTGCCAGCAGCGTAGTATCCGGGGCACATCAAGAGACCCAGTACTTC. The full variable domain, completed using reference TRBV9 and TRBJ2-5, is DSGVTQTPKHLITATGQRVTLRCSPRSGDLSVYWYQQSLDQGLQFLIQYYNGEERAKGNILERFSAQQFPDLHSELNLSSLELGDSALYFCASSVVSGAHQETQYFGPGTRLLVL.

This chain links TRBV28 with TRBJ2-7, with unresolved D. Trimming stripped 6 bases from V and 0 bases from J, with 15 bases between. CDR3 length equals 15 residues. Germline V CDR1 and CDR2: MDHEN, SYDVKM. The CDR3 protein is CASSPPPGYSYEQYF. CDR3 sequence (DNA): TGTGCCAGCAGCCCCCCACCGGGCTACTCCTACGAGCAGTACTTC.

The chain combines TRBV12-3 or TRBV12-4 with TRBJ1-1; D possibly corresponds to TRBD1 (5 bases). With 6 bases removed from V and 7 bases from J, the gap between germline ends came to 12 bases. The CDR3 spans 12 residues. CDR3 nucleotide sequence: TGTGCCAGCAGCGCCCGGGGGGGTGAAGCTTTCTTT. This translates into CASSARGGEAFF.

The sample holds a few counts of this clonotype. The V and J genes are TRBV4-1 and TRBJ1-2; TRBD1 matches 10 bases. V shed 2 bases and J 2 bases; nucleotides not matched to a gene: 2. This CDR3 is built from 15 residues. Germline CDR1 MGHRA, CDR2 YSYEKL. The CDR3 spells CASSQPDRGNYGYTF. The CDR3 nucleotides are TGCGCCAGCAGCCAACCGGACAGGGGGAACTATGGCTACACCTTC.

Only a few counts were recorded for this clonotype. The V and J genes are TRBV13 and TRBJ2-1; D perhaps matches TRBD2 (7 bases). The CDR3 consists of 16 residues. The V end was cut by 6 bases, the J end by 4 bases, with 19 bases between. The V gene's germline CDR1 is PRHDT and CDR2 FYEKMQ (reference sequence). Here the CDR3 reads CASSSLGGETYNEQFF. CDR3 bases: TGTGCCAGCAGTTCCCTAGGGGGGGAAACTTACAATGAGCAGTTCTTC.

This chain uses TRBV5-1 with TRBJ2-1; 8 bases line up with TRBD2. The J segment lost 8 bases and the V segment lost 4 bases, leaving 8 bases of the junction unmatched. From germline, CDR1 is SGHRS and CDR2 YFSETQ. This CDR3 region has 14 residues. The CDR3 bases are TGCGCCAGCAGCCCTAGCGGGCTCGACCATGAGCAGTTCTTC. Amino acid sequence: CASSPSGLDHEQFF.

This clonotype appeared a few times. The chain couples TRBV3-1 to TRBJ2-5; TRBD1 matches 7 bases. The assigned J gene may be wrong: the sequence end matches TRBJ2-7 better. The germline gives CDR1 LGHDT, CDR2 YNNKEL (reference sequence). The CDR3 is 15 amino acids. CDR3 in DNA: TGTGCCAGCAGCCAGGCCGGGACAGCCAACTACGAGCAGTACTTC. Amino acid sequence: CASSQAGTANYEQYF.

The rearrangement joins TRBV7-2 to TRBJ2-5; D remains ambiguous. Germline V gene lookup returns CDR1 SGHTA and CDR2 FQGNSA. V lost 5 bases and J 1 base, leaving 11 bases between the germline ends. The CDR3 loop spans 14 amino acids. The CDR3 here is CASSADSGQETQYF. The CDR3 coding sequence is TGTGCCAGCAGCGCCGATTCGGGCCAAGAGACCCAGTACTTC.

The CDR3 loop reads CASRLGGDRGELFF. CDR3 bases: TGTGCCAGTCGACTCGGGGGGGACAGAGGGGAGCTGTTTTTT. This sequence joins TRBV6-5 and TRBJ2-2; D may be TRBD2 (8 bases). The CDR3 runs 14 residues. V lost 9 bases and J lost 8, with 19 bases in between. The germline gives CDR1 MNHEY, CDR2 SVGAGI.

This clonotype was picked up a small number of times. The chain employs TRBV7-2 and TRBJ2-3, with 9 nucleotides matching TRBD2. CDR1 SGHTA and CDR2 FQGNSA come from the germline V gene. The CDR3 length is 17 residues. V lost 0 bases to trimming and J lost 3 bases; unmatched junction nucleotides: 7. For the CDR3, the DNA is TGTGCCAGCAGCTTAGCCTGGCGGGAGGGTGTTACAGATACGCAGTATTTT. Amino acids: CASSLAWREGVTDTQYF.

As concerns this clonotype: One end of the junction is discordant with germline, which a read error may explain. V gene TRBV5-1 combines with J gene TRBJ2-5; D remains ambiguous. The CDR3 consists of 13 residues. CDR1 is SGHRS, CDR2 YFSETQ, per germline. The CDR3 DNA follows: TGCGCCAGCAGCCCATACTACCAAGAGACCCAGAACTTC. Translation: CASSPYYQETQNF.

The chain links TRBV29-1 to TRBJ2-2; D may be TRBD1 or TRBD2 (5 bases each). The CDR3 sequence is 13 residues long. V was trimmed by 8 bases and J by 3 bases, leaving 13 bases between them. The germline V gene encodes CDR1 SQVTM and CDR2 ANQGSEA. CDR3: CSLRDGDTGELFF. DNA for the CDR3: TGCAGCCTCCGGGACGGCGACACCGGGGAGCTGTTTTTT.

The chain uses TRBV7-3 and TRBJ2-1, with D perhaps matching TRBD2 (5 bases). Germline CDR1 and CDR2: SGHTA and FQGTGA. V lost 3 bases to trimming and J lost 5 bases, with 14 bases between them. The CDR3 is 15 amino acids. CDR3 amino acids: CASSLLSGWDNEQFF. For the CDR3, the DNA is TGTGCCAGCAGCTTGTTGAGCGGATGGGACAATGAGCAGTTCTTC.

A few counts support this clonotype. This rearrangement joins TRBV29-1 to TRBJ2-1; D unresolved. CDR3 length: 12 amino acids. Germline V gene lookup returns CDR1 SQVTM and CDR2 ANQGSEA. V was trimmed by 3 bases and J by 9 bases, leaving 12 bases between them. The CDR3 loop is CSVDRIIGEQFF. For the CDR3, the DNA is TGCAGCGTTGATCGAATTATCGGTGAGCAGTTCTTC.

The table lists this clonotype with a few counts. The chain is built from TRBV29-1 and TRBJ2-5; 10 bases match TRBD1. Per the germline V gene, CDR1 is SQVTM and CDR2 is ANQGSEA. Unmatched junction bases numbered 5, after V lost 4 bases and J lost 3 bases. CDR3 length equals 14 residues. The CDR3 DNA follows: TGCAGCGTTGTAGACAGGGGGCCCGAAGAGACCCAGTACTTC. It codes for CSVVDRGPEETQYF.

The rearrangement links TRBV7-9 to TRBJ2-3; maybe TRBD2 (5 bases). Trimming pared 5 bases from V and 4 bases from J, leaving 10 bases between. The CDR3 has 13 residues. The germline V gene encodes CDR1 SEHNR and CDR2 FQNEAQ (reference sequence). The CDR3 loop reads CASSPVGADTQYF. Written as DNA, the CDR3 is TGTGCCAGCAGCCCAGTCGGGGCAGATACGCAGTATTTT.

The V call is TRBV7-3, the J call TRBJ2-3, with 8 bases matching TRBD2. J lost 2 bases, V lost 4 bases, and 8 bases had no gene match. Looked up from germline, CDR1 is SGHTA and CDR2 is FQGTGA. CDR3 length: 16 amino acids. The CDR3 sequence: CASSSRTSPVTDTQYF. The DNA for the CDR3 is TGTGCCAGCAGCTCGCGGACTAGCCCTGTCACAGATACGCAGTATTTT.

Comment on this clonotype: One junction end does not reproduce the germline sequence, and a read error may be involved. J is TRBJ2-5 and V is TRBV7-7, with D maybe TRBD2 (6 bases). The germline V gene has CDR1 SSHAT and CDR2 FNYEAQ (reference sequence). The CDR3 is 17 amino acids. The CDR3 sequence is CASSLGIPGSGGETQYF. The CDR3 region has the DNA TGTGCTAGCAGCTTAGGGATCCCCGGGAGCGGAGGAGAGACCCAGTACTTC.

As concerns this clonotype: Since the CDR3 does not end with the conserved phenylalanine or tryptophan, this likely comes from a read error. This chain joins TRBV12-3 or TRBV12-4 and TRBJ2-7; 7 nucleotides align to TRBD1. CDR3 length equals 14 residues. V shed 8 bases and J 2 bases; nucleotides not matched to a gene: 9. The CDR3 nucleotides read TGTGCCAGCGGGCGGACAGGCGAACCCTACGAGCAGTACCTC. Its protein product is CASGRTGEPYEQYL.

In its sample, this clonotype was seen a few times. Just one base apart from a much larger clone, this may be a read error. The chain couples TRBV18 to TRBJ2-5; D gene unclear. CDR1 KGHSH and CDR2 LQKENI come from the germline V gene. CDR3 length: 15 amino acids. V gave up 3 bases and J gave up 1 base, with 12 bases separating them. The CDR3 DNA reads as TGTGCCAGCTCACCGGTACTAACGGCCCAAGAGACCCAGTACTTC. The encoded protein is CASSPVLTAQETQYF.

This chain links TRBV7-2 with TRBJ1-1, with D perhaps TRBD1 (5 bases). The CDR3 sequence is 15 residues long. Looked up from germline, CDR1 is SGHTA and CDR2 is FQGNSA. V was cut by 4 bases and J by 5 bases, with 17 bases left in between. The DNA of the CDR3 is TGTGCCAGCAGCTCGGGAGTGGGGGAAGGTACTGAAGCTTTCTTT. Translation gives CASSSGVGEGTEAFF.